Presented here are 24 T cell receptor beta chains from one specimen sequenced in a study of cytomegalovirus exposure and HLA in healthy donors. 60 Vbeta and 13 Jbeta primers were used in PCR. TCRdb keeps only in-frame clones here, not all; method: immunoSEQ multiplex PCR. In the table there are about 200,000 clones, 83% of which are singletons. Sequencing used PBMCs. The receptors were gathered from a girl under 18 in good health and CMV-seronegative.

The chain recombines TRBV9 with TRBJ2-7, with 8 bases that match TRBD2. This CDR3 contains 18 residues. V lost 0 bases, J lost 3 bases, and 14 bases stayed unmatched. Germline V gene data show CDR1 as SGDLS and CDR2 as YYNGEE. The CDR3 DNA reads TGTGCCAGCAGCGTAGGTCCCGGACATGCGGGGGGAGTCTACGAGCAGTACTTC. Its protein product is CASSVGPGHAGGVYEQYF.

This clone was found once. V usage is TRBV5-6 and J usage is TRBJ2-3; tentative D call: TRBD2 (5 bases). Germline V lookup: CDR1 SGHDT, CDR2 YYEEEE. Trimming removed 2 bases at V and 6 bases at J, with 16 bases between. This CDR3 comprises 15 residues. CDR3 region: CASSLYTLGGDTQYF. For the CDR3, the DNA is TGTGCCAGCAGCTTATACACCCTGGGCGGGGATACGCAGTATTTT. Looking up the rest from reference TRBV5-6 and TRBJ2-3 gives the full variable domain: DAGVTQSPTHLIKTRGQQVTLRCSPKSGHDTVSWYQQALGQGPQFIFQYYEEEERQRGNFPDRFSGHQFPNYSSELNVNALLLGDSALYLCASSLYTLGGDTQYFGPGTRLTVL.

This chain connects TRBV7-2 to TRBJ1-3; 8 bases are a match to TRBD1. From germline, CDR1 is SGHTA and CDR2 FQGNSA. V shed 1 base, J shed 3 bases, and the junction held 11 bases outside the gene matches. The CDR3 contains 18 residues. The CDR3 DNA is TGTGCCAGCAGCTTAGTGGGGACAGGCGGCCTGGGTGGAAACACCATATATTTT. Translation gives CASSLVGTGGLGGNTIYF.

J is TRBJ1-2 and V is TRBV19; D possibly corresponds to TRBD1 (5 bases). V dropped 7 bases and J dropped 2 bases, with 14 bases sitting between them. Germline V lookup: CDR1 LNHDA, CDR2 SQIVND (reference sequence). The CDR3 contains 14 residues. CDR3 sequence reads: CASTRSGGNYGYTF. The CDR3 region has the DNA TGTGCCAGTACGCGGTCGGGGGGAAACTATGGCTACACCTTC.

The chain has TRBV4-3 and TRBJ2-2; D perhaps matches TRBD2 (5 bases). Germline lookup yields CDR1 LGHNA and CDR2 YSLEER. Trimming cost V 4 bases and J 2 bases, with 14 bases left between them. The CDR3 consists of 16 residues. The CDR3 reads CASSRHGGTNTGELFF. The CDR3 DNA sequence: TGCGCCAGCAGCCGACACGGAGGCACCAACACCGGGGAGCTGTTTTTT.

The V call is TRBV28, the J call TRBJ2-1, with D possibly matching TRBD2 (6 bases). Between the trimmed V and J ends, which lost 2 bases and 7 bases, there was a span of 9 bases. CDR1 is MDHEN and CDR2 is SYDVKM in the germline V gene. This CDR3 is built from 13 residues. The CDR3 loop is CASSLQAGNEQFF. DNA for the CDR3: TGTGCCAGCAGTTTACAGGCGGGGAATGAGCAGTTCTTC.

The chain uses TRBV5-1 and TRBJ1-2; no definite D call. V lost 0 bases, J lost 4 bases, and 7 bases lay in between. This CDR3 is 13 amino acids long. CDR1 is SGHRS, CDR2 YFSETQ, per germline. The chain's CDR3 is CASSLDGSYGYTF. CDR3 nucleotide sequence: TGCGCCAGCAGCTTGGACGGGAGCTATGGCTACACCTTC.

J is TRBJ2-1 and V is TRBV27; D unclear. This CDR3 comprises 14 residues. V lost 6 bases and J lost 5, with 14 bases in between. The V gene's germline CDR1 is MNHEY and CDR2 SMNVEV (reference sequence). This CDR3 reads CASSLPGPHNEQFF. The CDR3 DNA sequence: TGTGCCAGCAGCTTGCCTGGGCCCCACAATGAGCAGTTCTTC.

This clone was observed a single time. The rearrangement links TRBV5-6 to TRBJ1-4, with D hard to call. CDR1 SGHDT and CDR2 YYEEEE come from the germline V gene. This CDR3 region has 11 residues. V lost 0 bases and J 13 bases, leaving 7 bases between the germline ends. The CDR3 DNA follows: TGTGCCAGCAGCTTGGCCGGGGTACTGTTTTTT. Amino acids: CASSLAGVLFF.

CDR3 region: CASSPPRTSGSPHNEQFF. In nucleotides, the CDR3 is TGTGCCAGCAGCCCCCCTCGGACTAGCGGGAGTCCCCACAATGAGCAGTTCTTC. This chain uses TRBV5-4 with TRBJ2-1, with TRBD2 identical over 13 bases. CDR1 SGHNT and CDR2 YYREEE come from the germline V gene (reference sequence). This CDR3 spans 18 amino acids. Germline trimming cut 4 bases from V and 5 bases from J; bases unmatched to any gene: 12.

This clone was detected only once. This chain links TRBV19 with TRBJ2-7; a possible D gene is TRBD1 (5 bases). V was cut by 10 bases and J by 6 bases, with 19 bases left in between. The CDR3 runs to 13 residues. CDR1 LNHDA and CDR2 SQIVND come from the germline V gene (reference sequence). The CDR3 reads CAISEQAGSEQYF. CDR3 bases: TGTGCCATTTCCGAGCAGGCAGGGTCCGAGCAGTACTTC.

J is TRBJ2-2 and V is TRBV15, with a weak D call TRBD1 (5 bases). The CDR3 covers 13 residues. The V end was cut by 3 bases, the J end by 5 bases, with 7 bases between. From germline, CDR1 is LNHNV and CDR2 YYDKDF (reference sequence). CDR3 region: CATSRQGTGELFF. The CDR3 DNA is TGTGCCACCAGCAGGCAGGGTACCGGGGAGCTGTTTTTT. Supplemented by reference TRBV15 and TRBJ2-2, the full variable domain reads DAMVIQNPRYQVTQFGKPVTLSCSQTLNHNVMYWYQQKSSQAPKLLFHYYDKDFNNEADTPDNFQSRRPNTSFCFLDIRSPGLGDTAMYLCATSRQGTGELFFGEGSRLTVL.

The chain combines TRBV28 with TRBJ2-7; weak D call: TRBD2 (5 bases). The CDR3 has 14 residues. CDR1 MDHEN and CDR2 SYDVKM come from the germline V gene. V shed 2 bases and J shed 3 bases, with 11 bases lying between them. The chain's CDR3 is CASSLGLADYEQYF. CDR3 DNA sequence: TGTGCCAGCAGTTTAGGGCTAGCAGACTACGAGCAGTACTTC.

The chain employs TRBV6-4 and TRBJ2-6; perhaps TRBD2 as D (6 bases). The germline V gene has CDR1 MRHNA and CDR2 SNTAGT. The CDR3 length is 15 residues. Trimming removed 2 bases from V and 4 bases from J, with 9 bases in between. This CDR3 is CASSDEGGGANVLTF. The CDR3 bases are TGTGCCAGCAGTGACGAGGGAGGAGGGGCCAACGTCCTGACTTTC.

V gene TRBV5-4 combines with J gene TRBJ1-1; no reliable D call. The V gene lost 0 bases and the J gene lost 3 bases, with 18 bases spanning the gap. This CDR3 region has 17 residues. Per germline, CDR1 SGHNT and CDR2 YYREEE (reference sequence). In DNA, the CDR3 is TGTGCCAGCAGCTTGGATCCGGGGATGGTTTACGACACTGAAGCTTTCTTT. Translated: CASSLDPGMVYDTEAFF.

V gene TRBV7-9 combines with J gene TRBJ2-5, with 16 bases aligning to TRBD2. The V gene end was trimmed by 0 bases and the J gene end by 4 bases; junction bases not matched to a gene: 2. This CDR3 contains 17 residues. Germline V gene lookup returns CDR1 SEHNR and CDR2 FQNEAQ (reference sequence). The CDR3 region is CASSLAGTSGRAETQYF. The CDR3 coding sequence is TGTGCCAGCAGCTTAGCCGGGACTAGCGGGAGGGCAGAGACCCAGTACTTC.

The CDR3 region has the DNA TGTGCCAGCAGTTTATGGTCCGCGTTTGAAGCTTTCTTT. Translating gives CASSLWSAFEAFF. The genes are TRBV28 and TRBJ1-1; D unresolved. CDR3 length: 13 residues. Germline-derived CDR1 and CDR2 are MDHEN and SYDVKM. Trimming took off 0 bases at V and 7 bases at J, with 9 bases between the two ends. The whole variable domain, remainder taken from reference TRBV28 and TRBJ1-1, is DVKVTQSSRYLVKRTGEKVFLECVQDMDHENMFWYRQDPGLGLRLIYFSYDVKMKEKGDIPEGYSVSREKKERFSLILESASTNQTSMYLCASSLWSAFEAFFGQGTRLTVV.

The CDR3 DNA is TGTGCCAGCAGCCCACAGGGAGGGGGTCAGCCCCAGCATTTT. It yields the protein CASSPQGGGQPQHF. This rearrangement joins TRBV6-5 to TRBJ1-5; perhaps TRBD1 as D (6 bases). Germline V gene sequence: CDR1 MNHEY, CDR2 SVGAGI. The CDR3 runs to 14 residues. Trimming shortened V by 6 bases and J by 6 bases, and 15 bases separated the two germline ends.

The CDR3 sequence: CASSAFRADTQYF. The CDR3 bases are TGTGCCAGCAGTGCATTCAGGGCAGATACGCAGTATTTT. The V and J genes are TRBV6-1 and TRBJ2-3; perhaps TRBD1 as D (5 bases). CDR1 is MNHNS and CDR2 is SASEGT in the germline V gene. The CDR3 loop spans 13 amino acids. The germline V and J ends were trimmed by 4 bases and 4 bases, with 9 bases remaining between them.

V usage is TRBV28 and J usage is TRBJ2-7; D perhaps matches TRBD2 (6 bases). The CDR3 sequence is 17 residues long. Trimming removed 6 bases from V and 6 bases from J, with 27 bases in between. CDR1 and CDR2 from the germline V gene are MDHEN and SYDVKM. The DNA of the CDR3 is TGTGCCAGCAGCAACCTAGCGACTTCTCCTCTGAGGGGCGAGCAGTACTTC. Translation gives CASSNLATSPLRGEQYF.

The chain carries TRBV5-1 and TRBJ2-2; a possible D gene is TRBD1 (6 bases). This CDR3 is 20 amino acids long. V was pared by 4 bases and J by 6 bases, with 31 bases between. Looked up from germline, CDR1 is SGHRS and CDR2 is YFSETQ. This CDR3 is CASSKGHGDTIYRGSGELFF. CDR3 coding DNA: TGCGCCAGCAGCAAAGGTCACGGGGACACCATATACCGAGGATCCGGGGAGCTGTTTTTT. The complete variable domain, with remaining parts taken from reference TRBV5-1 and TRBJ2-2, reads KAGVTQTPRYLIKTRGQQVTLSCSPISGHRSVSWYQQTPGQGLQFLFEYFSETQRNKGNFPGRFSGRQFSNSRSEMNVSTLELGDSALYLCASSKGHGDTIYRGSGELFFGEGSRLTVL.

This sequence joins TRBV5-6 and TRBJ1-1, with no clear D. Germline V gene lookup returns CDR1 SGHDT and CDR2 YYEEEE. This CDR3 is built from 13 residues. Between the trimmed V and J ends, which lost 1 base and 8 bases, there was a span of 12 bases. The CDR3 is CASSLWERREAFF. The CDR3 DNA is TGTGCCAGCAGCTTGTGGGAGAGACGGGAAGCTTTCTTT.

CDR3 protein: CATSRVTGSPGYTF. CDR3 coding DNA: TGTGCCACCAGCAGAGTGACAGGGTCCCCTGGCTACACCTTC. The V call is TRBV15, the J call TRBJ1-2, with TRBD1 identical over 7 bases. The CDR3 runs to 14 residues. The germline V gene encodes CDR1 LNHNV and CDR2 YYDKDF (reference sequence). J gave up 7 bases and V 1 base, and 6 bases lay outside the gene matches.

This clone turned up a few times. The rearrangement links TRBV7-9 to TRBJ1-4, with 11 bases fitting TRBD1. The CDR3 runs 16 residues. The V and J ends lost 5 bases and 7 bases, in that order; junction bases with no gene match: 9. CDR1 is SEHNR and CDR2 is FQNEAQ in the germline V gene (reference sequence). CDR3 protein: CASSQSGTGGFEKLFF. For the CDR3, the DNA is TGTGCCAGCAGCCAATCCGGGACAGGGGGTTTTGAAAAACTGTTTTTT.